The text below deals with one TCR beta chain. This record belongs to a study of OX40 agonist ivuxolimab in advanced cancers. The CDR3 loop spans 13 amino acids. The V and J ends lost 4 bases and 5 bases, in that order; junction bases with no gene match: 4. Germline V gene lookup returns CDR1 SEHNR and CDR2 FQNEAQ (reference sequence). Profiled with immunoSEQ multiplex PCR; TCRdb holds only in-frame clones, not every one. The sample lists 50,000 to 65,000 clones; over 70% were seen once. The chain combines TRBV7-9 with TRBJ2-5; 7 bases are shared with TRBD1. Sequences were derived from CD4+ or CD8+ T cells sorted from blood, sampled in a trial of the OX40 agonist ivuxolimab. The receptor's source is an adult with an advanced solid tumor such as melanoma, head and neck, liver or kidney cancer. The CDR3 spells CASSSQGRETQYF. CDR3 DNA sequence: TGTGCCAGCAGCTCACAGGGGCGCGAGACCCAGTACTTC.